Listed here are 16 T cell receptor beta chains from one sample, sequenced in a study of OX40 agonist ivuxolimab in advanced cancers. Data came from immunoSEQ multiplex PCR; TCRdb stores just in-frame clones and leaves some out. The sample has under 100,000 clones; 92% are singletons. The sequences come from CD4+ or CD8+ T cells sorted from blood, collected in a trial of the OX40 agonist ivuxolimab. Receptor source: an adult with an advanced solid tumor such as melanoma, head and neck, liver or kidney cancer.

The gene calls are TRBV28 and TRBJ1-2; D not resolved. Trimming left V 10 bases short and J 5 bases short, with 11 bases between. The CDR3 is made up of 11 amino acids. Germline CDR1 and CDR2: MDHEN and SYDVKM. The CDR3 DNA sequence: TGTGCCACCTCAAGTGGGTATGGCTACACCTTC. It codes for CATSSGYGYTF.

The chain has TRBV7-2 and TRBJ2-3; TRBD2 might be the D (6 bases). This CDR3 is 14 amino acids long. CDR1 SGHTA and CDR2 FQGNSA come from the germline V gene. V lost 5 bases and J 8 bases, leaving 17 bases between the germline ends. The CDR3 loop reads CASSPPGVLSTQYF. The CDR3 nucleotides are TGTGCCAGCAGCCCTCCGGGAGTACTAAGTACGCAGTATTTT.

The chain combines TRBV4-2 with TRBJ1-2, with D hard to call. V was clipped by 3 bases and J by 8 bases, with 13 bases between them. CDR3 size: 13 residues. Per the germline V gene, CDR1 is LGHNA and CDR2 is YNFKEQ. CDR3 in amino acids: CASSHHSEWGYTF. In nucleotides, the CDR3 is TGTGCCAGCAGCCACCACTCCGAATGGGGCTACACCTTC.

For the CDR3, the DNA is TGCGCCAGCAGCCAAGAACTAATCGCGAACACCGGGGAGCTGTTTTTT. This sequence encodes CASSQELIANTGELFF. This chain uses TRBV4-3 with TRBJ2-2; no clear D gene. From germline, CDR1 is LGHNA and CDR2 YSLEER. V was shortened by 0 bases and J by 0 bases, with 8 bases between the two germline ends. This CDR3 is 16 amino acids long.

The chain has TRBV10-3 and TRBJ1-5; 12 nucleotides line up with TRBD1. The CDR3 spans 17 residues. V was clipped by 6 bases and J by 4 bases; unmatched bases: 10. From germline, CDR1 is ENHRY and CDR2 SYGVKD. The CDR3 DNA reads TGTGCCATCAGGGAGGGGACAGGGGGCGCGGGGAATCAGCCCCAGCATTTT. Translating it yields CAIREGTGGAGNQPQHF.

V and J are TRBV4-1 and TRBJ2-6, with D perhaps matching TRBD2 (6 bases). Germline-derived CDR1 and CDR2 are MGHRA and YSYEKL. This CDR3 comprises 16 residues. Between the trimmed V and J ends, which lost 1 base and 1 base, there was a span of 8 bases. The CDR3 loop is CASSQGGGSGANVLTF. The CDR3 DNA is TGCGCCAGCAGCCAAGGCGGAGGGTCTGGGGCCAACGTCCTGACTTTC.

The chain has TRBV6-5 and TRBJ2-7; D is unclear. The CDR3 length is 15 residues. Trimming pared 6 bases from V and 2 bases from J, leaving 17 bases between. The germline CDR1 and CDR2 sequences are MNHEY and SVGAGI. This chain's CDR3 is CASSPLVGIAYEQYF. CDR3 coding DNA: TGTGCCAGCAGCCCCCTAGTGGGTATAGCCTACGAGCAGTACTTC.

About this clone: Other nucleotide sequences in the sample specify the same CDR3. The chain employs TRBV20-1 and TRBJ1-2; no firm D call. Trimming pared 3 bases from V and 8 bases from J, leaving 10 bases between. The germline V gene encodes CDR1 DFQATT and CDR2 SNEGSKA (reference sequence). The CDR3 consists of 11 residues. The chain's CDR3 is CSASYLWGYTF. The CDR3 DNA is TGCAGTGCTAGTTACCTGTGGGGCTACACCTTC.

The chain joins TRBV5-1 to TRBJ1-2, with 7 nucleotides matching TRBD1. Germline CDR1 is SGHRS and CDR2 is YFSETQ. V lost 4 bases to trimming and J lost 3 bases; unmatched junction nucleotides: 9. The CDR3 consists of 15 residues. CDR3 sequence: CASSPTGRGDYGYTF. CDR3 nucleotides: TGCGCCAGCAGCCCGACAGGGAGAGGGGACTATGGCTACACCTTC.

The rearrangement uses TRBV25-1 and TRBJ1-1; D is ambiguous. V lost 6 bases to trimming and J lost 5 bases, with 13 bases between them. This CDR3 region has 13 residues. CDR1 is MGHDK, CDR2 SYGVNS, per germline. The CDR3 sequence: CASSPAWGTEAFF. CDR3 nucleotide sequence: TGTGCCAGCAGCCCCGCATGGGGAACTGAAGCTTTCTTT.

V gene TRBV5-4 combines with J gene TRBJ1-1; TRBD1 aligns across 7 bases. The CDR3 is 14 residues long. The J segment lost 4 bases and the V segment lost 0 bases, leaving 3 bases of the junction unmatched. In germline, CDR1 is SGHNT, CDR2 YYREEE (reference sequence). CDR3 in amino acids: CASSLEPGGTEAFF. The DNA of the CDR3 is TGTGCCAGCAGCTTGGAGCCAGGGGGCACTGAAGCTTTCTTT.

This chain connects TRBV28 to TRBJ1-5, with TRBD1 as a possible D gene (5 bases). The CDR3 covers 15 residues. Germline V gives CDR1 MDHEN, CDR2 SYDVKM. V shed 3 bases and J shed 2 bases, with 11 bases lying between them. Here the CDR3 reads CASSLSGRGNQPQHF. As DNA, the CDR3 is TGTGCCAGCAGTTTGTCAGGGCGAGGCAATCAGCCCCAGCATTTT.

V gene TRBV5-1 combines with J gene TRBJ2-7; TRBD2 might be the D (6 bases). The CDR3 consists of 14 residues. Germline values: CDR1 SGHRS, CDR2 YFSETQ. The V end was cut by 1 base, the J end by 3 bases, with 11 bases between. CDR3 nucleotides: TGCGCCAGCAGCTTGATCGGGAGAAACTACGAGCAGTACTTC. This codes for CASSLIGRNYEQYF. Full variable domain (remainder filled in from reference TRBV5-1 and TRBJ2-7): KAGVTQTPRYLIKTRGQQVTLSCSPISGHRSVSWYQQTPGQGLQFLFEYFSETQRNKGNFPGRFSGRQFSNSRSEMNVSTLELGDSALYLCASSLIGRNYEQYFGPGTRLTVT.

The chain carries TRBV28 and TRBJ2-4; a possible D gene is TRBD1 (6 bases). Trimming pared 2 bases from V and 2 bases from J, leaving 10 bases between. The CDR3 contains 15 residues. The germline gives CDR1 MDHEN, CDR2 SYDVKM. The CDR3 bases are TGTGCCAGCAGTTTAGTTGGGGGCTCCAAAAACATTCAGTACTTC. It encodes CASSLVGGSKNIQYF.

The chain couples TRBV11-3 to TRBJ2-7, with 8 nucleotides matching TRBD1. The CDR3 is 14 amino acids. Germline trimming cut 2 bases from V and 7 bases from J; bases unmatched to any gene: 7. Germline V gene lookup returns CDR1 SGHNT and CDR2 YENEEA. The DNA for the CDR3 is TGTGCCAGCAGCTTAAGACAGGGGTGGACGGAGCAGTACTTC. Protein: CASSLRQGWTEQYF.

The chain is built from TRBV10-3 and TRBJ2-1, with no clear D. V dropped 0 bases and J dropped 7 bases, with 16 bases sitting between them. In germline, CDR1 is ENHRY, CDR2 SYGVKD. There are 16 residues in the CDR3. The CDR3 sequence: CAISESISNGWNEQFF. As DNA, the CDR3 is TGTGCCATCAGTGAGTCGATATCGAATGGATGGAATGAGCAGTTCTTC.